The 18 T cell receptor beta chains given below trace back to one sample, sequenced in a study of blood T cell repertoires in COVID-19. Libraries were prepared by immunoSEQ multiplex PCR; TCRdb keeps only in-frame clonotypes and omits some of them. The sample records over 200,000 clones, 70% to 85% being singletons. Source material: PBMCs or T cells enriched from blood (not recorded which). These receptors came from a man in his 60s who had recovered from COVID-19.

The rearrangement links TRBV9 to TRBJ2-4; D perhaps matches TRBD1 (6 bases). The CDR3 is 16 amino acids. V lost 3 bases, J lost 0 bases, and 13 bases lay in between. Germline V gene lookup returns CDR1 SGDLS and CDR2 YYNGEE. The CDR3 here is CASSGRDTLAKNIQYF. Written as DNA, the CDR3 is TGTGCCAGCAGCGGCCGGGACACTTTAGCCAAAAACATTCAGTACTTC.

The V gene is TRBV18, the J gene TRBJ2-7; possible D gene TRBD2, 5 bases. The CDR3 runs 17 residues. Trimming left V 3 bases short and J 3 bases short, with 21 bases between. Looked up from germline, CDR1 is KGHSH and CDR2 is LQKENI. The CDR3 sequence: CASSPFLSQRQVYEQYF. The DNA for the CDR3 is TGTGCCAGCTCACCGTTCCTATCCCAGCGGCAGGTCTACGAGCAGTACTTC.

The rearrangement links TRBV7-2 to TRBJ1-6, with 10 bases matching TRBD1. Germline V gene sequence: CDR1 SGHTA, CDR2 FQGNSA. This CDR3 comprises 16 residues. V lost 0 bases and J lost 9; bases outside the gene matches: 5. The CDR3 reads CASSLAPGQGSSPLHF. As DNA, the CDR3 is TGTGCCAGCAGCTTAGCGCCGGGACAGGGGAGTTCACCCCTCCACTTT.

This chain connects TRBV2 to TRBJ2-7; a weak D match, TRBD1 (7 bases). The V end was cut by 7 bases, the J end by 2 bases, with 15 bases between. CDR3 length equals 14 residues. Germline assignment: CDR1 SNHLY and CDR2 FYNNEI. Written as DNA, the CDR3 is TGTGCCAGCATGGCTCAGGGGGGACCCTACGAGCAGTACTTC. Protein: CASMAQGGPYEQYF. Variable domain in full (rest from reference TRBV2 and TRBJ2-7): EPEVTQTPSHQVTQMGQEVILRCVPISNHLYFYWYRQILGQKVEFLVSFYNNEISEKSEIFDDQFSVERPDGSNFTLKIRSTKLEDSAMYFCASMAQGGPYEQYFGPGTRLTVT.

This clone was recorded only once. The rearrangement joins TRBV11-3 to TRBJ2-2; TRBD1 aligns across 10 bases. This CDR3 comprises 16 residues. The ends lost 1 base at V and 5 bases at J; junction bases unmatched: 4. Germline CDR1 SGHNT, CDR2 YENEEA. Here the CDR3 DNA reads TGTGCCAGCAGCTTAGGCGGACAGGGGGAGACCGGGGAGCTGTTTTTT. Protein sequence: CASSLGGQGETGELFF.

The chain is built from TRBV6-1 and TRBJ1-2; tentatively, D is TRBD1 (5 bases). V shed 2 bases and J shed 5 bases, with 15 bases lying between them. The germline gives CDR1 MNHNS, CDR2 SASEGT. CDR3 length: 15 amino acids. CDR3 DNA: TGTGCCAGCAGTGAATCGAAGGGGCTCCTTTATGGCTACACCTTC. The encoded protein is CASSESKGLLYGYTF.

This clone appeared a few times. The chain uses TRBV2 and TRBJ2-2; 8 bases are shared with TRBD1. This CDR3 spans 16 amino acids. Germline V gives CDR1 SNHLY, CDR2 FYNNEI. V trimming: 4 bases; J trimming: 6 bases; junction bases outside the gene matches: 10. In DNA form, the CDR3 reads TGTGCCAGCAGTGGACCACAGGGGGGTGGAGCCGGGGAGCTGTTTTTT. It encodes CASSGPQGGGAGELFF.

The chain joins TRBV5-4 to TRBJ2-5; 9 nucleotides agree with TRBD1. CDR1 and CDR2 from the germline V gene are SGHNT and YYREEE (reference sequence). The V segment lost 5 bases and the J segment 5 bases; nucleotides outside the gene matches: 10. This CDR3 is built from 15 residues. In DNA, the CDR3 is TGTGCCAGCAGGCAGGGGAGCGACAGGGGGGAGACCCAGTACTTC. This sequence encodes CASRQGSDRGETQYF. The full variable domain, completed using reference TRBV5-4 and TRBJ2-5, is ETGVTQSPTHLIKTRGQQVTLRCSSQSGHNTVSWYQQALGQGPQFIFQYYREEENGRGNFPPRFSGLQFPNYSSELNVNALELDDSALYLCASRQGSDRGETQYFGPGTRLLVL.

V usage is TRBV6-5 and J usage is TRBJ1-6; TRBD1 aligns across 7 bases. Germline V lookup: CDR1 MNHEY, CDR2 SVGAGI. Losses at the gene ends were 0 bases for V and 9 bases for J; bases not matched to a gene: 5. The CDR3 has 15 amino acids. DNA for the CDR3: TGTGCCAGCAGTTACTCAAGGGACAGCCTTTCACCCCTCCACTTT. Its protein product is CASSYSRDSLSPLHF.

The chain has TRBV5-1 and TRBJ2-2; 7 positions match TRBD1. V shed 4 bases, J shed 4 bases, and the junction held 7 bases outside the gene matches. The CDR3 length is 15 residues. Germline CDR1 is SGHRS and CDR2 is YFSETQ. In nucleotides, the CDR3 is TGCGCCAGCAGCCAGACAGGGACGGTCACCGGGGAGCTGTTTTTT. It is translated as CASSQTGTVTGELFF.

V gene TRBV4-3 combines with J gene TRBJ1-5, with 9 bases that match TRBD1. The CDR3 is 16 residues long. Germline V gives CDR1 LGHNA, CDR2 YSLEER. Trimming removed 1 base from V and 2 bases from J; junction bases left unmatched: 3. The CDR3 region is CASSQGTGVGNQPQHF. The CDR3, as DNA: TGCGCCAGCAGCCAAGGGACAGGGGTGGGCAATCAGCCCCAGCATTTT.

The chain carries TRBV11-2 and TRBJ1-4, with D tentatively TRBD1 (5 bases). The V gene's germline CDR1 is SGHAT and CDR2 FQNNGV. The CDR3 extends over 13 amino acids. The CDR3 loop reads CATARGTNEKLFF. CDR3 nucleotides: TGTGCGACAGCGCGGGGAACTAATGAAAAACTGTTTTTT.

This chain links TRBV19 with TRBJ2-3; TRBD2 aligns across 10 bases. Germline CDR1 is LNHDA and CDR2 is SQIVND (reference sequence). J lost 5 bases, V lost 2 bases, and 4 bases had no gene match. The CDR3 totals 15 residues. The CDR3 reads CASSILAGEVDTQYF. CDR3 nucleotide sequence: TGTGCCAGTAGTATACTAGCGGGGGAGGTAGATACGCAGTATTTT.

The gene calls are TRBV5-1 and TRBJ2-6; the D gene is possibly TRBD1 (6 bases). CDR3 size: 15 residues. V dropped 3 bases and J dropped 2 bases, with 9 bases sitting between them. Germline CDR1 and CDR2: SGHRS and YFSETQ. The CDR3 is CASSSTGTGANVLTF. The CDR3 nucleotides read TGCGCCAGCAGCTCTACAGGGACTGGGGCCAACGTCCTGACTTTC.

The V gene is TRBV5-4, the J gene TRBJ2-7; TRBD2 agrees at 9 bases. The length of the CDR3 is 16 residues. Per the germline V gene, CDR1 is SGHNT and CDR2 is YYREEE (reference sequence). The V and J ends lost 0 bases and 2 bases, in that order; junction bases with no gene match: 6. The CDR3: CASSLVRLAGTYEQYF. DNA for the CDR3: TGTGCCAGCAGCTTGGTGCGGCTAGCGGGGACCTACGAGCAGTACTTC.

This clone was picked up one time. The chain is built from TRBV6-5 and TRBJ1-3, with 7 bases lining up with TRBD1. The CDR3 length is 14 residues. Germline V CDR1 and CDR2: MNHEY, SVGAGI. J gave up 4 bases and V 6 bases, and 6 bases lay outside the gene matches. The CDR3 sequence: CASRQGVAGNTIYF. CDR3 DNA sequence: TGTGCCAGCAGGCAGGGGGTTGCCGGAAACACCATATATTTT.

This clone was seen just once. Other DNA sequences in the sample encode the same CDR3. The chain is built from TRBV19 and TRBJ1-1; 7 nucleotides match TRBD1. V shed 4 bases and J 3 bases; nucleotides not matched to a gene: 2. The CDR3 runs to 13 residues. Germline CDR1 reads LNHDA; CDR2 reads SQIVND (reference sequence). The chain's CDR3 is CASSTDRDTEAFF. CDR3 coding DNA: TGTGCCAGTAGTACCGACAGGGACACTGAAGCTTTCTTT.

The chain joins TRBV5-5 to TRBJ1-6, with a possible D match to TRBD1 (6 bases). This CDR3 region has 12 residues. Germline V gene data show CDR1 as SGHKS and CDR2 as YYEKEE (reference sequence). The V and J ends lost 0 bases and 16 bases respectively, with 11 bases between them. DNA for the CDR3: TGTGCCAGCAGCTTGGGGGACACCTCTCTCCACTTT. Protein: CASSLGDTSLHF.